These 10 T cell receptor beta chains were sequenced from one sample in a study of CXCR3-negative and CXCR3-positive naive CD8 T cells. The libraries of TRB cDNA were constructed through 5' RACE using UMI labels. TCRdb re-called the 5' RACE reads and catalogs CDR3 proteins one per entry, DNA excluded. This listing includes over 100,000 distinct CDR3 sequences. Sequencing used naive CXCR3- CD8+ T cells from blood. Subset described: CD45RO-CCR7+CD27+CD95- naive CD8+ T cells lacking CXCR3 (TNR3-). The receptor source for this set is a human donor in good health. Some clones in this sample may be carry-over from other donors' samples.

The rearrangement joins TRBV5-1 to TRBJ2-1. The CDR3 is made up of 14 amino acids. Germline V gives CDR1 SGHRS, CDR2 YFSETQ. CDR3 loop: CASSPSGSWNEQFF. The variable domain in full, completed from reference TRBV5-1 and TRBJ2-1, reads KAGVTQTPRYLIKTRGQQVTLSCSPISGHRSVSWYQQTPGQGLQFLFEYFSETQRNKGNFPGRFSGRQFSNSRSEMNVSTLELGDSALYLCASSPSGSWNEQFFGPGTRLTVL.

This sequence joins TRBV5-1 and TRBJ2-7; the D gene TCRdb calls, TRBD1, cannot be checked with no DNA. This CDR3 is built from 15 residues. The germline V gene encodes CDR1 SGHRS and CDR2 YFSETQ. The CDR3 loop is CASSLVSGVAYEQYF. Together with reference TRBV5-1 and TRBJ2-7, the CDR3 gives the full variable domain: KAGVTQTPRYLIKTRGQQVTLSCSPISGHRSVSWYQQTPGQGLQFLFEYFSETQRNKGNFPGRFSGRQFSNSRSEMNVSTLELGDSALYLCASSLVSGVAYEQYFGPGTRLTVT.

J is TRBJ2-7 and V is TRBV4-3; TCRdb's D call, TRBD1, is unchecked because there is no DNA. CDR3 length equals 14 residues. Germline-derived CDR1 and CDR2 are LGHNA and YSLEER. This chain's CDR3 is CASSQGGANQWQYF.

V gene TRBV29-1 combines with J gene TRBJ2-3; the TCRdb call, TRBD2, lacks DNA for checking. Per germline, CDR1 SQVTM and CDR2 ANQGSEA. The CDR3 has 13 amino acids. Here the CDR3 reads CSGEVGDTDTQYF.

The CDR3 region is CASSQDEQSAPGEQYF. The chain uses TRBV4-3 and TRBJ2-7; TCRdb's D gene call, TRBD1, goes unchecked for lack of DNA. Germline V gene data show CDR1 as LGHNA and CDR2 as YSLEER. The CDR3 totals 16 residues.

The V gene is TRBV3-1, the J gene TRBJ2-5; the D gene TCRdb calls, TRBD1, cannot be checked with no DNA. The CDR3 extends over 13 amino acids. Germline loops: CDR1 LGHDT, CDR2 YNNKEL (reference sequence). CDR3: CASSQGTGGTQYF.

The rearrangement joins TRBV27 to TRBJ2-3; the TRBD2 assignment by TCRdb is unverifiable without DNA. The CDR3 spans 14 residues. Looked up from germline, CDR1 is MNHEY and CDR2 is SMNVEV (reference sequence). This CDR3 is CASSLSVGAGVAYF.

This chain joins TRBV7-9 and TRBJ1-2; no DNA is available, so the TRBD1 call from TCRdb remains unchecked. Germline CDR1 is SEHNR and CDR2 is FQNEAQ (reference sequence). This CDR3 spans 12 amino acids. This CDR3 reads CASRPGPNGYTF. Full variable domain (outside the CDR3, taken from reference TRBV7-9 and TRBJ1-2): DTGVSQNPRHKITKRGQNVTFRCDPISEHNRLYWYRQTLGQGPEFLTYFQNEAQLEKSRLLSDRFSAERPKGSFSTLEIQRTEQGDSAMYLCASRPGPNGYTFGSGTRLTVV.

CDR3: CASSLAGRNIQYF. V gene TRBV28 combines with J gene TRBJ2-4. There are 13 residues in the CDR3. From germline, CDR1 is MDHEN and CDR2 SYDVKM.

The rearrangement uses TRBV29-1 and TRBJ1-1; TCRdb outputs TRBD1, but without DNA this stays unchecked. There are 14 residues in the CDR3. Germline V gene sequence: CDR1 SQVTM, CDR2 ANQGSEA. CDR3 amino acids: CSVEAGDWDTEAFF.